This note documents a single T cell receptor (beta chain) sequence. The CDR3 loop spans 12 amino acids. Germline CDR1 reads MNHEY; CDR2 reads SVGAGI. Trimming removed 6 bases from V and 6 bases from J, with 8 bases in between. The data were obtained in a study of CD8 T cells in Susac syndrome. An amount of RNA that ranged from roughly 0.5 to 1 ug was reverse transcribed with random hexamers. TCRdb reanalysed the immunoSEQ multiplex PCR reads using MiXCR and keeps one entry per CDR3 protein. The sample holds fewer than 150,000 distinct CDR3 sequences; 85% to 95% are singletons and the top ten take approximately 0.17%.

V and J are TRBV6-5 and TRBJ2-2; the D is unclear. This receptor was obtained from a human donor with Susac syndrome. The sample was CD8+ T cells from PBMCs. For the CDR3, the DNA is TGTGCCAGCAGCCAGTTGGCCGGGGAGCTGTTTTTT. Translating it yields CASSQLAGELFF.